A single sample gave rise to the 23 T cell receptor beta chains below, sequenced in a study of CD8 T cells in ankylosing spondylitis. Using its own MiXCR run on the 5' RACE reads, TCRdb lists one record per CDR3 protein. The sample comprises about 220,000 distinct CDR3 sequences, about a quarter of which are singletons, and under 7% rests with the top ten. The specimen sequenced was blood, either unsorted or a sorted T cell fraction (not recorded which). The receptors stem from a male donor with ankylosing spondylitis or in good health (not recorded which).

There are many counts of this clonotype. The junction departs from germline at one end; a sequencing error may be responsible. The V call is TRBV5-1, the J call TRBJ2-7, with D tentatively TRBD1 (6 bases). The CDR3 consists of 13 residues. CDR1 and CDR2 (germline): SGHRS, YFSETQ. The CDR3 region is CASSLGPLGQGFF. The CDR3 DNA reads TGCGCCAGCAGCTTGGGACCTTTGGGACAAGGGTTCTTC.

This clonotype has ten or more counts. CDR3 in DNA: TGCAGCGCGACGAGCTCTCACACTGGGCAGTTCTTC. Translated, it gives CSATSSHTGQFF. The chain uses TRBV29-1 and TRBJ2-1; D not certain. The V gene lost 7 bases and the J gene lost 12 bases, with 19 bases spanning the gap. Germline assignment: CDR1 SQVTM and CDR2 ANQGSEA. CDR3 size: 12 residues.

This clonotype was counted at least ten times. The V gene is TRBV4-1, the J gene TRBJ1-1; tentatively, D is TRBD1 (6 bases). Germline V lookup: CDR1 MGHRA, CDR2 YSYEKL. This CDR3 is 15 amino acids long. V dropped 1 base and J dropped 1 base, with 10 bases sitting between them. The DNA for the CDR3 is TGCGCCAGCAGCCAAGGTCCGGGACAGAACACTGAAGCTTTCTTT. Protein product: CASSQGPGQNTEAFF.

This clonotype was detected many times. The chain joins TRBV29-1 to TRBJ2-1; D not certain. The CDR3 runs to 13 residues. Per the germline V gene, CDR1 is SQVTM and CDR2 is ANQGSEA. The CDR3 DNA sequence: TGCACCACTGGGGAACGTTTGGACAATGAGCAGTTCTTC. The encoded protein is CTTGERLDNEQFF.

This clonotype was seen more than once but under ten times. The chain couples TRBV20-1 to TRBJ2-7; D is unclear. Germline CDR1 and CDR2: DFQATT and SNEGSKA (reference sequence). V was shortened by 0 bases and J by 1 base, with 13 bases between the two germline ends. CDR3 size: 15 residues. CDR3: CSARDRKERSYEQYF. CDR3 DNA: TGCAGTGCTAGAGATCGGAAGGAGAGGTCCTACGAGCAGTACTTC.

This clonotype has a count of ten or more. The chain couples TRBV20-1 to TRBJ2-5, with TRBD2 identical over 8 bases. Trimming cost V 6 bases and J 4 bases; bases outside gene matches: 4. This CDR3 is built from 12 residues. Germline V gene lookup returns CDR1 DFQATT and CDR2 SNEGSKA (reference sequence). The CDR3 nucleotides are TGCAGTGCCGGGAGGGCTACAGAGACCCAGTACTTC. Its protein product is CSAGRATETQYF.

This clonotype was recorded many times. V and J are TRBV24-1 and TRBJ2-2; D gene ambiguous. The CDR3 length is 14 residues. Deletions cut 0 bases from V and 4 bases from J, with 5 bases between. Germline CDR1 and CDR2: KGHDR and SFDVKD. CDR3 amino acids: CATSDLASTGELFF. Here the CDR3 DNA reads TGTGCCACCAGTGATTTGGCAAGCACCGGGGAGCTGTTTTTT.

This clonotype was seen a handful of times. The CDR3 here is CASSSLIMGQGVGQPQHF. The CDR3 DNA reads TGTGCCAGCAGCTCCCTGATCATGGGACAGGGCGTCGGACAGCCCCAGCATTTT. The V and J genes are TRBV7-8 and TRBJ1-5, with 9 bases identical to TRBD1. This CDR3 has 18 residues. Losses at the gene ends were 4 bases for V and 7 bases for J; bases not matched to a gene: 17. Germline loops: CDR1 SGHVS, CDR2 FQNEAQ.

This chain connects TRBV6-4 to TRBJ2-1; 10 nucleotides line up with TRBD2. Germline CDR1 reads MRHNA; CDR2 reads SNTAGT. CDR3 length equals 14 residues. After removal of 8 bases from V and 5 bases from J, the junction contained 6 bases not matched to a gene. The CDR3 DNA sequence: TGTGCCAGCTTACTAGCGGGAAAGAACAATGAGCAGTTCTTC. Its translation is CASLLAGKNNEQFF.

In this sample, this clonotype turned up a few times. This chain links TRBV29-1 with TRBJ2-1, with 7 nucleotides matching TRBD1. The J segment lost 13 bases and the V segment lost 2 bases, leaving 5 bases of the junction unmatched. CDR3 length: 11 amino acids. Germline V lookup: CDR1 SQVTM, CDR2 ANQGSEA. As DNA, the CDR3 is TGCAGCGTTGAAAAACAGGGGCGACAGTTCTTC. This sequence encodes CSVEKQGRQFF.

This clonotype was detected many times. The V call is TRBV11-2, the J call TRBJ1-1, with no clear D. Germline values: CDR1 SGHAT, CDR2 FQNNGV. The CDR3 runs to 16 residues. V was shortened by 5 bases and J by 1 base, with 17 bases between the two germline ends. CDR3 in DNA: TGTGCCAGCAGCCGCGGACCCCTACTGGGGAACACTGAAGCTTTCTTT. It translates to CASSRGPLLGNTEAFF.

The chain recombines TRBV6-1 with TRBJ2-7, with a weak D call TRBD2 (5 bases). The length of the CDR3 is 14 residues. V was trimmed by 1 base and J by 6 bases, leaving 13 bases between them. Germline V lookup: CDR1 MNHNS, CDR2 SASEGT. The CDR3 coding sequence is TGTGCCAGCAGTGAAGAGCCTAGAGGAGGCGAGCAGTACTTC. This translates into CASSEEPRGGEQYF.

This clonotype was seen ten or more times. This chain links TRBV3-1 with TRBJ1-4; possibly TRBD1 for D (5 bases). The CDR3 consists of 16 residues. Germline V gene sequence: CDR1 LGHDT, CDR2 YNNKEL (reference sequence). V was pared by 1 base and J by 5 bases, with 14 bases between. CDR3 nucleotide sequence: TGTGCCAGCAGCCAAGTAGGGGCCCGACGGAATGAAAAACTGTTTTTT. Amino acid sequence: CASSQVGARRNEKLFF. The variable domain in full, completed from reference TRBV3-1 and TRBJ1-4, reads DTAVSQTPKYLVTQMGNDKSIKCEQNLGHDTMYWYKQDSKKFLKIMFSYNNKELIINETVPNRFSPKSPDKAHLNLHINSLELGDSAVYFCASSQVGARRNEKLFFGSGTQLSVL.

This clonotype was seen only a few times. The V call is TRBV20-1, the J call TRBJ2-2; tentatively, D is TRBD1 (6 bases). Trimming cost V 2 bases and J 2 bases, with 15 bases left between them. Germline CDR1 and CDR2: DFQATT and SNEGSKA (reference sequence). CDR3 length equals 16 residues. The CDR3 is CSARKSGQVNTGELFF. The CDR3 DNA sequence: TGCAGTGCTAGAAAATCGGGACAAGTTAACACCGGGGAGCTGTTTTTT.

This clonotype was picked up many times. The chain combines TRBV28 with TRBJ1-1; D is ambiguous. V lost 6 bases and J 5 bases, leaving 10 bases between the germline ends. Germline V gene sequence: CDR1 MDHEN, CDR2 SYDVKM. This CDR3 has 12 residues. CDR3 sequence (DNA): TGTGCCAGCAGGGGCCCCTTGACTGAAGCTTTCTTT. Translated, it gives CASRGPLTEAFF.

V usage is TRBV12-3 or TRBV12-4 and J usage is TRBJ2-7; TRBD2 agrees at 9 bases. This CDR3 region has 15 residues. Trimming cost V 8 bases and J 4 bases; bases outside gene matches: 12. CDR3 sequence (DNA): TGTGCCAGCTCCCTTTGGGAGACTAGCGGATACGAGCAGTACTTC. This encodes CASSLWETSGYEQYF.

The gene calls are TRBV20-1 and TRBJ2-7, with TRBD2 as a possible D gene (6 bases). The CDR3 has 14 amino acids. Per the germline V gene, CDR1 is DFQATT and CDR2 is SNEGSKA (reference sequence). Between the trimmed V and J ends, which lost 1 base and 3 bases, there was a span of 13 bases. This CDR3 reads CSARGLPGSYEQYF. The CDR3 DNA sequence: TGCAGTGCTAGAGGTCTCCCCGGGAGCTACGAGCAGTACTTC.

This clonotype was seen repeatedly, ten times or more. This chain connects TRBV6-1 to TRBJ1-1; D unclear. The V gene's germline CDR1 is MNHNS and CDR2 SASEGT. V lost 6 bases and J 2 bases, leaving 13 bases between the germline ends. The CDR3 has 14 amino acids. The CDR3 sequence: CASSLPGSNTEAFF. CDR3 in DNA: TGTGCCAGCAGCCTTCCAGGATCCAACACTGAAGCTTTCTTT.

The table lists this clonotype with a few counts. The chain carries TRBV29-1 and TRBJ1-1; possibly TRBD1 for D (5 bases). Trimming removed 2 bases at V and 0 bases at J, with 7 bases between. This CDR3 region has 13 residues. Germline V CDR1 and CDR2: SQVTM, ANQGSEA. The CDR3, as DNA: TGCAGCGTTGAACGGGGCATGAACACTGAAGCTTTCTTT. This encodes CSVERGMNTEAFF.

This clonotype was counted at least ten times. This chain links TRBV7-3 with TRBJ2-3, with D uncertain. Germline V gene sequence: CDR1 SGHTA, CDR2 FQGTGA. V was pared by 5 bases and J by 7 bases, with 10 bases between. The CDR3 consists of 12 residues. The CDR3 region is CASSLRENTQYF. CDR3 DNA: TGTGCCAGCAGCCTCCGAGAAAATACGCAGTATTTT.

The V and J genes are TRBV6-5 and TRBJ2-1; no firm D call. The CDR3 consists of 14 residues. V was shortened by 0 bases and J by 8 bases, with 11 bases between the two germline ends. From germline, CDR1 is MNHEY and CDR2 SVGAGI. The CDR3 spells CASSYSQVLHEQFF. CDR3 DNA sequence: TGTGCCAGCAGTTACTCGCAGGTCCTCCATGAGCAGTTCTTC.

This clonotype was counted ten times or more. This CDR3 reads CSATSEHSQETQYF. The CDR3, as DNA: TGCAGTGCTACGTCGGAACACAGCCAAGAGACCCAGTACTTC. V is TRBV20-1 and J is TRBJ2-5; D is uncertain. The CDR3 has 14 residues. Germline CDR1 DFQATT, CDR2 SNEGSKA (reference sequence). Between the trimmed V and J ends, which lost 4 bases and 1 base, there was a span of 13 bases.

The sample holds many counts of this clonotype. The genes are TRBV20-1 and TRBJ2-2; 8 positions agree with TRBD2. V was pared by 3 bases and J by 0 bases, with 3 bases of the junction left unmatched. Germline V CDR1 and CDR2: DFQATT, SNEGSKA (reference sequence). The CDR3 has 15 residues. CDR3 DNA sequence: TGCAGTGCTAGGGTAGCGGGGCCGAACACCGGGGAGCTGTTTTTT. This translates into CSARVAGPNTGELFF.